This section outlines one T cell receptor beta chain sequence together with its context. Its antigen is unidentified. Every one of the patients relapsed after autologous stem cell transplantation (brentuximab vedotin exposure was variable). V lost 4 bases and J lost 3, with 13 bases in between. This CDR3 region has 15 residues. In germline, CDR1 is MNHEY, CDR2 SVGAGI. Clones were sequenced by immunoSEQ multiplex PCR, and TCRdb holds only the in-frame ones, with some missing. The repertoire holds 50,000 or so clones, with about two thirds as singletons. The data were obtained in a study of PD-1 blockade in classical Hodgkin lymphoma. Broader study findings: Before treatment, TCR diversity in newly diagnosed patients was reportedly lower than in healthy donors.

The material was peripheral blood mononuclear cells (PBMCs), obtained before the second cycle of nivolumab. This clonotype originated in a human donor with classical Hodgkin lymphoma. This rearrangement joins TRBV6-5 to TRBJ1-5; maybe TRBD1 (5 bases). CDR3 in amino acids: CASSSLKGTNQPQHF. CDR3 nucleotide sequence: TGTGCCAGCAGTTCCCTTAAGGGGACCAATCAGCCCCAGCATTTT.